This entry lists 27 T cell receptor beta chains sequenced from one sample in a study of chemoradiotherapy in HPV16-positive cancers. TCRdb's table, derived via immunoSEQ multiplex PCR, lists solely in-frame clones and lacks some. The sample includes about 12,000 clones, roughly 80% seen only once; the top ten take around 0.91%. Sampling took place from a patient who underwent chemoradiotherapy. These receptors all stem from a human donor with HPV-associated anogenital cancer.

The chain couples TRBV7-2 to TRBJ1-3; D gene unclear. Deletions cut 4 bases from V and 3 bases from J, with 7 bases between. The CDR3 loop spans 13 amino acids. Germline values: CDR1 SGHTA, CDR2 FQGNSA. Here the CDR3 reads CASSSGVGNTIYF. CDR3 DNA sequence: TGTGCCAGCAGCTCGGGTGTTGGAAACACCATATATTTT.

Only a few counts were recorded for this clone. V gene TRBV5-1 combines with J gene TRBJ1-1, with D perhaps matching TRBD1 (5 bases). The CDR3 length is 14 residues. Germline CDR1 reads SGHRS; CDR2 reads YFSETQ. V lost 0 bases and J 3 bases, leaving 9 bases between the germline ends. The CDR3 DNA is TGCGCCAGCAGCTTGGGCAGGGAAGACACTGAAGCTTTCTTT. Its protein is CASSLGREDTEAFF.

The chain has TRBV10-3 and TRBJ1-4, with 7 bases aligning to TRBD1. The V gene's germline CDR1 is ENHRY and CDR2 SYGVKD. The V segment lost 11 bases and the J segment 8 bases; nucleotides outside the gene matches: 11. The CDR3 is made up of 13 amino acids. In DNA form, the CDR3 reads TGTGCCCCTAGACAGGGCGGCCCAGAAAAACTGTTTTTT. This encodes CAPRQGGPEKLFF.

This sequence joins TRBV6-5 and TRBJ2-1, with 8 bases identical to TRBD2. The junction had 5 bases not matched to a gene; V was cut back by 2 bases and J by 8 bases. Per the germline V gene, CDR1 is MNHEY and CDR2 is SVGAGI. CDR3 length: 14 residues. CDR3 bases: TGTGCCAGCAGTTACCCTGGACTAGCCCATGAGCAGTTCTTC. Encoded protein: CASSYPGLAHEQFF.

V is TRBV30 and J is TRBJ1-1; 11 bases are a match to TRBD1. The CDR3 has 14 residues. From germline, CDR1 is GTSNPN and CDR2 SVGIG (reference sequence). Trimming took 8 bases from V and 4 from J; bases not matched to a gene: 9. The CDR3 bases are TGTGCCCAAAGGGGGACAGGGGGTCCCACTGAAGCTTTCTTT. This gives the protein CAQRGTGGPTEAFF.

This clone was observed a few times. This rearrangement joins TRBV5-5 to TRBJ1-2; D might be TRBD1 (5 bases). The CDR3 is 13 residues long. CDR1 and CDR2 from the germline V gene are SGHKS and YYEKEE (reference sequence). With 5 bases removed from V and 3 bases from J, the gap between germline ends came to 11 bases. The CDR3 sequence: CASSSEGYYGYTF. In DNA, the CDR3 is TGTGCCAGCAGTTCCGAGGGGTACTATGGCTACACCTTC.

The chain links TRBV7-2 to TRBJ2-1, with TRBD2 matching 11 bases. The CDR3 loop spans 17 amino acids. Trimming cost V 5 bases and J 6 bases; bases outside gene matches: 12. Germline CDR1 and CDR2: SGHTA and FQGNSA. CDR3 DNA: TGTGCCAGCAGCCCGCGAGTAGCGGGGGGGAGAGGCAATGAGCAGTTCTTC. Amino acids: CASSPRVAGGRGNEQFF.

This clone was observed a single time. CDR3 DNA sequence: TGTGCCAGCAGTCCACAGTGGCAGTCCTATGGCTACACCTTC. Protein sequence: CASSPQWQSYGYTF. V gene TRBV28 combines with J gene TRBJ1-2; no clear D. V lost 5 bases and J 4 bases, leaving 14 bases between the germline ends. Germline lookup yields CDR1 MDHEN and CDR2 SYDVKM. The CDR3 loop spans 14 amino acids.

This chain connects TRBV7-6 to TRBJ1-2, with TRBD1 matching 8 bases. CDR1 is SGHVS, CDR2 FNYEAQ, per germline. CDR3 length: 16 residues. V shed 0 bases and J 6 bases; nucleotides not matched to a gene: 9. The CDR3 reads CASSLAPDRGGDGYTF. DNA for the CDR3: TGTGCCAGCAGCTTAGCCCCAGACAGGGGCGGGGATGGCTACACCTTC.

CDR3 amino acids: CASSGGTGTQETQYF. The CDR3 region has the DNA TGTGCCAGCAGTGGAGGGACAGGGACACAAGAGACCCAGTACTTC. V and J are TRBV2 and TRBJ2-5; 9 bases align to TRBD1. CDR1 is SNHLY and CDR2 is FYNNEI in the germline V gene. Trimming cost V 4 bases and J 2 bases; bases outside gene matches: 5. This CDR3 is 15 amino acids long.

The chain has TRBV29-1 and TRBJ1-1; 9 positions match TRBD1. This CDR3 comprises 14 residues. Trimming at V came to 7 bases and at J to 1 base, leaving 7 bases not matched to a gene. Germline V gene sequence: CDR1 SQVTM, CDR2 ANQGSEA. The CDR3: CSARTGVANTEAFF. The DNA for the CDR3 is TGCAGCGCTCGGACAGGGGTGGCGAACACTGAAGCTTTCTTT.

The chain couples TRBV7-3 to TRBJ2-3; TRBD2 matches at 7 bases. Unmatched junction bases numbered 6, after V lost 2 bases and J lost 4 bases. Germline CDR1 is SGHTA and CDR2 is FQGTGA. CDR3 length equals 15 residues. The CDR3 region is CASSLGWGGSDTQYF. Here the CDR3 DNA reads TGTGCCAGCAGCTTAGGTTGGGGGGGATCAGATACGCAGTATTTT.

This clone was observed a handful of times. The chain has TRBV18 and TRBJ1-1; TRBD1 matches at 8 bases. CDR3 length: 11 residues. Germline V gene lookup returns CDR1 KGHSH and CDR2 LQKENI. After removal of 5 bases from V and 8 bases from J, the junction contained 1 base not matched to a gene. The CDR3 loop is CASSGTGEAFF. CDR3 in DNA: TGTGCCAGCTCAGGGACAGGAGAAGCTTTCTTT.

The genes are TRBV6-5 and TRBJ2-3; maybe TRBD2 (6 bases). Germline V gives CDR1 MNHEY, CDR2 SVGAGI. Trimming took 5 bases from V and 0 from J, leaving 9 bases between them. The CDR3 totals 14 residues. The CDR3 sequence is CASSTGLSTDTQYF. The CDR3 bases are TGTGCCAGCAGTACGGGACTTAGCACAGATACGCAGTATTTT.

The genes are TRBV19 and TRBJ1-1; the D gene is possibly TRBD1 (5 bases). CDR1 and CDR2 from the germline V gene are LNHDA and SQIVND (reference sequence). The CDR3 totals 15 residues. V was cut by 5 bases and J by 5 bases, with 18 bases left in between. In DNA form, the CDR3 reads TGTGCCAGTAGTCCCGGCCCAGGGAGGCGAACTGAAGCTTTCTTT. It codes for CASSPGPGRRTEAFF.

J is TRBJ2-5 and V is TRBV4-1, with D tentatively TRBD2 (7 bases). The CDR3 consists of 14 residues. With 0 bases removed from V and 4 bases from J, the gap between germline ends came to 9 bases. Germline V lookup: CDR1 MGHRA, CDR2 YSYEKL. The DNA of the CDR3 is TGCGCCAGCAGCCAAGAAGGGGGGGCAGAGACCCAGTACTTC. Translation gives CASSQEGGAETQYF.

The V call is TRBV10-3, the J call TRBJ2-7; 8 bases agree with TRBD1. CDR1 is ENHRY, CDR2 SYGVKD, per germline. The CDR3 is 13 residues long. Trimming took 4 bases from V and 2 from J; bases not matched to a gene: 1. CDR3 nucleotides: TGTGCCATCAGTGGGACAGGGACCTACGAGCAGTACTTC. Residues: CAISGTGTYEQYF.

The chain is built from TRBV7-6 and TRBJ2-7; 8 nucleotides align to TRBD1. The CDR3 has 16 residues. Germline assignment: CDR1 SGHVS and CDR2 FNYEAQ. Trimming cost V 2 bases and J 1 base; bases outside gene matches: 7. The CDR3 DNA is TGTGCCAGCAGCTTACTTGGGACAGGAGAATCCTACGAGCAGTACTTC. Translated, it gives CASSLLGTGESYEQYF. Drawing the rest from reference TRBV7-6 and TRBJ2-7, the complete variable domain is GAGVSQSPRYKVTKRGQDVALRCDPISGHVSLYWYRQALGQGPEFLTYFNYEAQQDKSGLPNDRFSAERPEGSISTLTIQRTEQRDSAMYRCASSLLGTGESYEQYFGPGTRLTVT.

CDR3 sequence (DNA): TGTGCCAGCAGCCGGACTAAGTACTACGAGCAGTACTTC. Translating it yields CASSRTKYYEQYF. The rearrangement joins TRBV7-2 to TRBJ2-7; D may be TRBD2 (6 bases). V dropped 5 bases and J dropped 3 bases, with 11 bases sitting between them. Germline loops: CDR1 SGHTA, CDR2 FQGNSA. This CDR3 has 13 amino acids.

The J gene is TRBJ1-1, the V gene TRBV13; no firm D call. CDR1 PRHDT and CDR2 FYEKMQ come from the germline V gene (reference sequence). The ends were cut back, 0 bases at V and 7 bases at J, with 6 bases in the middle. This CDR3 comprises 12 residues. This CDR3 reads CASSLGGFEAFF. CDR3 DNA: TGTGCCAGCAGCTTAGGAGGGTTTGAAGCTTTCTTT.

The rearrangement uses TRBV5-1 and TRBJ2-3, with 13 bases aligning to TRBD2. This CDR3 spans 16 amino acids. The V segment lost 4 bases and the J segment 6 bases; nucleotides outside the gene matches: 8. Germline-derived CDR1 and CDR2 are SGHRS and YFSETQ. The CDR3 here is CASSRTSGGPGDTQYF. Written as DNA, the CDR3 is TGCGCCAGCAGCCGGACTAGCGGGGGCCCCGGCGATACGCAGTATTTT.

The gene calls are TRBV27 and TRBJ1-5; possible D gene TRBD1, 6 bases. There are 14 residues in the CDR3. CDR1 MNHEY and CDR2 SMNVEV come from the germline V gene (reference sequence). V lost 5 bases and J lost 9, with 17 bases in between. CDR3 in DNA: TGTGCCAGCAGTCCTAGACAGGAGGTAGGGCCCCAGCATTTT. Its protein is CASSPRQEVGPQHF.

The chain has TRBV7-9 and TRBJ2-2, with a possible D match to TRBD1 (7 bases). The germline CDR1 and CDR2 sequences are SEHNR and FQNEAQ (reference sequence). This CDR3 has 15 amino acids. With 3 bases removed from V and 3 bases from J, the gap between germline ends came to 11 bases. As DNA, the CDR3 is TGTGCCAGCAGCTTGCGGGACAGCCACACCGGGGAGCTGTTTTTT. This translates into CASSLRDSHTGELFF.

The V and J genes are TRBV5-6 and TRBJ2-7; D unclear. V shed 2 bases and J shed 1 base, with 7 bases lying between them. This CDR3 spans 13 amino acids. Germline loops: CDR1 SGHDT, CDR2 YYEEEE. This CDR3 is CASSFGLSYEQYF. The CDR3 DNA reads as TGTGCCAGCAGCTTCGGTCTTTCCTACGAGCAGTACTTC.

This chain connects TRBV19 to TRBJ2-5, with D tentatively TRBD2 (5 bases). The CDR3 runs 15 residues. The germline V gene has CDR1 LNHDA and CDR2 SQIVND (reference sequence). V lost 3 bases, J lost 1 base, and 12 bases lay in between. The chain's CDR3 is CASSMRVKGQETQYF. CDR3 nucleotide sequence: TGTGCCAGTAGTATGCGGGTTAAGGGCCAAGAGACCCAGTACTTC.

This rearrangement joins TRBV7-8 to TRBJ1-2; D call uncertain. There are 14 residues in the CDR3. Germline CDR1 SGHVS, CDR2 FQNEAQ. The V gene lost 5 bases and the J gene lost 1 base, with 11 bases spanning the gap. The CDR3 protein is CASSARDLNYGYTF. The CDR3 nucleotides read TGTGCCAGCAGCGCCCGAGATCTTAACTATGGCTACACCTTC. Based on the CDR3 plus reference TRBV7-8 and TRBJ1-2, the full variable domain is GAGVSQSPRYKVAKRGQDVALRCDPISGHVSLFWYQQALGQGPEFLTYFQNEAQLDKSGLPSDRFFAERPEGSVSTLKIQRTQQEDSAVYLCASSARDLNYGYTFGSGTRLTVV.

CDR3 sequence (DNA): TGTGCCTGGAGTGTCCCGGGTTACTACGAGCAGTACTTC. This gives the protein CAWSVPGYYEQYF. The chain links TRBV30 to TRBJ2-7; D remains ambiguous. Deletions cut 0 bases from V and 3 bases from J, with 9 bases between. The germline V gene has CDR1 GTSNPN and CDR2 SVGIG (reference sequence). CDR3 length equals 13 residues.